The entry that follows covers one T cell receptor (beta chain) sequence. Its antigen remains unknown. The data were taken from a study of CD8+ T cells in alopecia areata. RNA extraction was followed by reverse transcription into cDNA, which acted as the sequencing template. The repertoire was sequenced with immunoSEQ multiplex PCR; TCRdb's copy has only in-frame clones and lacks some. The table records approximately 180,000 clones, 59% of them present only once. Germline CDR1 reads GTSNPN; CDR2 reads SVGIG (reference sequence). V was shortened by 0 bases and J by 4 bases, with 7 bases between the two germline ends. The CDR3 consists of 13 residues. General study findings and limits: Scalp sample data also include resident alphabeta T cells from normal skin. For lesional scalp, especially alopecia totalis/universalis, clonality was higher than in normal scalp.

This clonotype originated in a human donor with alopecia areata. This specimen consisted of CD4+ T cells sorted from blood, obtained at week 0. The V and J genes are TRBV30 and TRBJ1-5, with a weak D call TRBD1 (6 bases). CDR3: CAWSVGQNQPQHF. The CDR3 DNA follows: TGTGCCTGGAGTGTAGGACAGAATCAGCCCCAGCATTTT. The full variable domain, rest sourced from reference TRBV30 and TRBJ1-5, is SQTIHQWPATLVQPVGSPLSLECTVEGTSNPNLYWYRQAAGRGLQLLFYSVGIGQISSEVPQNLSASRPQDRQFILSSKKLLLSDSGFYLCAWSVGQNQPQHFGDGTRLSIL.